One T cell receptor (beta chain) is described in this entry. Its antigen remains unidentified. CDR3 length: 14 amino acids. In germline, CDR1 is SGHRS, CDR2 YFSETQ. TCRdb re-called the 5' RACE reads and catalogs CDR3 proteins one per entry, DNA excluded. In total, the table holds roughly 330,000 distinct CDR3 sequences. The entry originates in a study of monozygotic twins with inflammatory bowel disease. Notes on the study in general: Discordant twins had repertoire similarity that did not differ from that of concordant twins, possibly from limited power.

The rearrangement joins TRBV5-1 to TRBJ1-1. This TCR derives from a human donor with ulcerative colitis or Crohn's disease, or a healthy co-twin of an affected twin (not recorded which). Sequenced material: blood. CDR3: CASSGDGLNTEAFF.